This T cell receptor (beta chain) was captured by sequencing in a study of T cell repertoires in cytomegalovirus infection. CDR1 and CDR2 from the germline V gene are SNHLY and FYNNEI. The CDR3 has 13 residues. V was cut by 8 bases and J by 6 bases, with 16 bases left in between. Each CDR3 protein gets one entry after TCRdb re-called the reads with MiXCR. This sample has around 330,000 distinct CDR3 sequences, with roughly 17% found just once. Sequencing was done on a sample of PBMCs. This receptor was identified in a human donor in good health (CMV status not recorded). Some clones in this sample may be carry-over from other donors' samples. V is TRBV2 and J is TRBJ1-1; D perhaps matches TRBD1 (5 bases). The CDR3 protein is CASGGVGSPEAFF. CDR3 nucleotide sequence: TGTGCCAGCGGGGGGGTAGGGAGCCCTGAAGCTTTCTTT. Variable domain in full (rest from reference TRBV2 and TRBJ1-1): EPEVTQTPSHQVTQMGQEVILRCVPISNHLYFYWYRQILGQKVEFLVSFYNNEISEKSEIFDDQFSVERPDGSNFTLKIRSTKLEDSAMYFCASGGVGSPEAFFGQGTRLTVV.